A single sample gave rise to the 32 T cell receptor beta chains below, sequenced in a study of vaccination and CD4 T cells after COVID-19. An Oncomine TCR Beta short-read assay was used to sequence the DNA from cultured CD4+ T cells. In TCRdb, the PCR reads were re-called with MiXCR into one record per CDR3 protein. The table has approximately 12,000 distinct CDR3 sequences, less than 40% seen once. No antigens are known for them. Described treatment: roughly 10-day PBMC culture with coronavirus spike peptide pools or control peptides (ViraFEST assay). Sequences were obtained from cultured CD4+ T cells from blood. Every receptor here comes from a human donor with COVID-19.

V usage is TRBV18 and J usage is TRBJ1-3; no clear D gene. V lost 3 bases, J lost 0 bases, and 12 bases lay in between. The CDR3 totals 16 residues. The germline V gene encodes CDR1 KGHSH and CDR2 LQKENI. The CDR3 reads CASSPSLGISGNTIYF. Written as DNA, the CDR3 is TGTGCCAGCTCACCTTCCTTGGGCATCTCTGGAAACACCATATATTTT. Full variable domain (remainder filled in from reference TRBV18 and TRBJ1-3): NAGVMQNPRHLVRRRGQEARLRCSPMKGHSHVYWYRQLPEEGLKFMVYLQKENIIDESGMPKERFSAEFPKEGPSILRIQQVVRGDSAAYFCASSPSLGISGNTIYFGEGSWLTVV.

The CDR3 bases are TGTGCCAGCAGCTTACCAGGGGAGGGTCAACAAGAGACCCAGTACTTC. This gives the protein CASSLPGEGQQETQYF. The V call is TRBV5-4, the J call TRBJ2-5; D possibly corresponds to TRBD2 (7 bases). The V gene lost 2 bases and the J gene lost 2 bases, with 16 bases spanning the gap. The germline CDR1 and CDR2 sequences are SGHNT and YYREEE (reference sequence). The CDR3 spans 16 residues.

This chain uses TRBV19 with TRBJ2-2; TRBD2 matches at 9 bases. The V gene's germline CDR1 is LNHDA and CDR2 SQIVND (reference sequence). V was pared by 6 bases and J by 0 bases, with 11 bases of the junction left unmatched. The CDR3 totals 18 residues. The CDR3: CASSRDAGGPTNTGELFF. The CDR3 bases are TGTGCCAGTAGCAGGGACGCGGGGGGGCCCACGAACACCGGGGAGCTGTTTTTT.

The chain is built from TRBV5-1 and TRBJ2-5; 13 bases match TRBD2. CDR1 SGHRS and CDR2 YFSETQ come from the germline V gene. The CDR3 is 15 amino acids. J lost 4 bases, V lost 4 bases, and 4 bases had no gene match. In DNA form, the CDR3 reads TGCGCCAGCAGCGCTGGACTAGCGGGGGTAGAGACCCAGTACTTC. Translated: CASSAGLAGVETQYF.

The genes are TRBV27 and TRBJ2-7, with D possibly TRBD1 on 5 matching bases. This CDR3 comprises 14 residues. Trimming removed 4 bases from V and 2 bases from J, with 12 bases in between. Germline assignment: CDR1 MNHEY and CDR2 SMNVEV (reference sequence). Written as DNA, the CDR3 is TGTGCCAGCAGTTATCGGCAGGGAACCTACGAGCAGTACTTC. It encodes CASSYRQGTYEQYF.

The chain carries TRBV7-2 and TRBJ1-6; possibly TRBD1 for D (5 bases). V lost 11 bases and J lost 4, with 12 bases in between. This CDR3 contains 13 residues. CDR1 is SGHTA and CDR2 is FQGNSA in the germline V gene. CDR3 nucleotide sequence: TGTGCCGGGGGACGGAATTATAATTCACCCCTCCACTTT. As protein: CAGGRNYNSPLHF.

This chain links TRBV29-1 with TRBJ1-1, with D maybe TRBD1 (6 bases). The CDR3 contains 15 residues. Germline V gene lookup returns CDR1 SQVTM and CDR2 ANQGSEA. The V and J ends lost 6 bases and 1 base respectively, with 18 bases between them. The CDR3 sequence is CSVARDIQRNTEAFF. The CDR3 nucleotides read TGCAGCGTCGCGAGGGACATTCAAAGGAACACTGAAGCTTTCTTT.

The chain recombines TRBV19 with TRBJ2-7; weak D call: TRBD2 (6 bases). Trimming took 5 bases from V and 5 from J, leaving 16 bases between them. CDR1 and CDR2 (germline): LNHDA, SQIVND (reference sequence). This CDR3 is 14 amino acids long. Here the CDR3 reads CASSLRDSQDEQYF. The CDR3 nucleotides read TGTGCCAGTAGTCTCCGGGACTCTCAGGACGAGCAGTACTTC.

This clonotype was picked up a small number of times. The CDR3 spells CASRTQTGFSSPLHF. The CDR3 bases are TGTGCCAGCAGAACACAGACAGGGTTTTCTTCACCCCTCCACTTT. The chain carries TRBV28 and TRBJ1-6, with TRBD1 matching 7 bases. Germline CDR1 is MDHEN and CDR2 is SYDVKM. Unmatched junction bases numbered 11, after V lost 6 bases and J lost 9 bases. This CDR3 is 15 amino acids long.

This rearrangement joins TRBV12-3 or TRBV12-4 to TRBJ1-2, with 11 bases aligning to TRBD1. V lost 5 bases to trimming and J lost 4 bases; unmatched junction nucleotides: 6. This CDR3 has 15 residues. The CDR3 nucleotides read TGTGCCAGCAGTGGACAGGGGGCAATAGGCTATGGCTACACCTTC. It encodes CASSGQGAIGYGYTF.

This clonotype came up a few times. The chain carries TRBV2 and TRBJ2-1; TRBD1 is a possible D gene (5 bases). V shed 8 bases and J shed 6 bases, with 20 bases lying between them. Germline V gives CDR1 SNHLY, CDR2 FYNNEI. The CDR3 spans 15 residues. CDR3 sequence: CASGRYSGQGNEQFF. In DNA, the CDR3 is TGTGCCAGCGGCCGATATTCAGGGCAAGGCAATGAGCAGTTCTTC.

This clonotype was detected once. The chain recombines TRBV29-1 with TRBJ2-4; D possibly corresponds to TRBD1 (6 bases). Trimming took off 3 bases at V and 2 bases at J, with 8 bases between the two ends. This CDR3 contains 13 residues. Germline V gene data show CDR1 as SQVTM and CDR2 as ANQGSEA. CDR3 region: CSVEDSSKNIQYF. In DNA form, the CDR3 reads TGCAGCGTTGAGGACAGTTCCAAAAACATTCAGTACTTC.

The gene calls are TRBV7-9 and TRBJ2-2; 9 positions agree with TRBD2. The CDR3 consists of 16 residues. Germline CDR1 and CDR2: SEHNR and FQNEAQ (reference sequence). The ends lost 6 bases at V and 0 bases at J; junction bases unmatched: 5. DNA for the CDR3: TGTGCCAGCAGGCCTAGCGGGGCCACGAACACCGGGGAGCTGTTTTTT. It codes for CASRPSGATNTGELFF.

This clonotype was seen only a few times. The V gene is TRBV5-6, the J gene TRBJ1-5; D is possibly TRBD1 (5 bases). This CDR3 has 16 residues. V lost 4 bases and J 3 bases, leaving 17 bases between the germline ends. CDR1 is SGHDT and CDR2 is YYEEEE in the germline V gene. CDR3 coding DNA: TGTGCCAGCAGCCGGCAGATGGGGACCTCCAATCAGCCCCAGCATTTT. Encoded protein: CASSRQMGTSNQPQHF.

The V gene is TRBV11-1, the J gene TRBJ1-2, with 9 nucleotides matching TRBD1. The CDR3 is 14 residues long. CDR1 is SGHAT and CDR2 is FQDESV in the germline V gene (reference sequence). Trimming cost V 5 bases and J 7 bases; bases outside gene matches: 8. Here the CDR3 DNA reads TGTGCCAGCAGCCCGGGACAGGGATCGGGTGGCTACACCTTC. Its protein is CASSPGQGSGGYTF.

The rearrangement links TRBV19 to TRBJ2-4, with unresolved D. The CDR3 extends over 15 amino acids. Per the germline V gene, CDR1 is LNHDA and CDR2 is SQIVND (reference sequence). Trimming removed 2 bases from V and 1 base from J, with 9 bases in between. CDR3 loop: CASSIQVLAKNIQYF. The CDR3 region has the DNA TGTGCCAGTAGTATACAAGTTCTCGCCAAAAACATTCAGTACTTC. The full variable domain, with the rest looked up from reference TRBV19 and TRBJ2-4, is DGGITQSPKYLFRKEGQNVTLSCEQNLNHDAMYWYRQDPGQGLRLIYYSQIVNDFQKGDIAEGYSVSREKKESFPLTVTSAQKNPTAFYLCASSIQVLAKNIQYFGAGTRLSVL.

The CDR3: CSARKIQGALYEQYF. CDR3 in DNA: TGCAGTGCTAGAAAGATCCAGGGGGCTTTATACGAGCAGTACTTC. This rearrangement joins TRBV20-1 to TRBJ2-7; 8 bases match TRBD1. This CDR3 is built from 15 residues. CDR1 and CDR2 from the germline V gene are DFQATT and SNEGSKA (reference sequence). Trimming removed 2 bases from V and 4 bases from J; junction bases left unmatched: 10.

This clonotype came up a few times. The CDR3 loop reads CSAQQGLGNQPQHF. CDR3 DNA sequence: TGCAGTGCCCAACAGGGGTTGGGCAATCAGCCCCAGCATTTT. The genes are TRBV20-1 and TRBJ1-5, with 7 nucleotides matching TRBD1. The CDR3 loop spans 14 amino acids. CDR1 and CDR2 from the germline V gene are DFQATT and SNEGSKA (reference sequence). Trimming cost V 6 bases and J 2 bases; bases outside gene matches: 7.

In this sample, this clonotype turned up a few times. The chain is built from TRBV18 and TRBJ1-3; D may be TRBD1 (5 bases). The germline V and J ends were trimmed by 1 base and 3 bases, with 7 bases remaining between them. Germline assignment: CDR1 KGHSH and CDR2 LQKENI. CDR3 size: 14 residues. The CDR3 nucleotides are TGTGCCAGCTCACCACGGGACGGTGGAAACACCATATATTTT. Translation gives CASSPRDGGNTIYF. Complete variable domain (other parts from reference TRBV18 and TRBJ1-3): NAGVMQNPRHLVRRRGQEARLRCSPMKGHSHVYWYRQLPEEGLKFMVYLQKENIIDESGMPKERFSAEFPKEGPSILRIQQVVRGDSAAYFCASSPRDGGNTIYFGEGSWLTVV.

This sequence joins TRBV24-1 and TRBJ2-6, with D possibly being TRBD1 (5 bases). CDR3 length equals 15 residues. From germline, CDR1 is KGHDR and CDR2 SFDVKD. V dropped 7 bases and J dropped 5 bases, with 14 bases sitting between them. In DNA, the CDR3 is TGTGCCACCAGCGACCGCAGGGAAAGGGCCAACGTCCTGACTTTC. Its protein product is CATSDRRERANVLTF.

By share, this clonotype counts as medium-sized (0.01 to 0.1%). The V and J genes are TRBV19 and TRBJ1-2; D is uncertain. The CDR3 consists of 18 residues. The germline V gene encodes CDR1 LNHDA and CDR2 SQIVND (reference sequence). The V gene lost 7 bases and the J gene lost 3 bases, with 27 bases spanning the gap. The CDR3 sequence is CASTKAVRSGVTDYGYTF. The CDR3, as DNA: TGTGCCAGTACTAAAGCGGTGAGGTCAGGTGTAACAGACTATGGCTACACCTTC.

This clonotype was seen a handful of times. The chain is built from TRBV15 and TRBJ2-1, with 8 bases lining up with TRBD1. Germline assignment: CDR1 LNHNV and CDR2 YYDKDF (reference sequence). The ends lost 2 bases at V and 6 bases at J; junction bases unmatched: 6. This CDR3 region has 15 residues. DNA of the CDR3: TGTGCCACCAGCAGAAGGCCGGACAGGGCCAATGAGCAGTTCTTC. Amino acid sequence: CATSRRPDRANEQFF.

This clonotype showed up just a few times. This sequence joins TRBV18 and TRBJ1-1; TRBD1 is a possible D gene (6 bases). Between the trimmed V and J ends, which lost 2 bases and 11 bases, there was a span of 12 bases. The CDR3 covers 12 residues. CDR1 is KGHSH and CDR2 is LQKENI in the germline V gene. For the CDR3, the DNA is TGTGCCAGCTCACCAGTCAGGGGACTTGCTTTCTTT. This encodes CASSPVRGLAFF. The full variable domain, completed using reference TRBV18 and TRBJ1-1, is NAGVMQNPRHLVRRRGQEARLRCSPMKGHSHVYWYRQLPEEGLKFMVYLQKENIIDESGMPKERFSAEFPKEGPSILRIQQVVRGDSAAYFCASSPVRGLAFFGQGTRLTVV.

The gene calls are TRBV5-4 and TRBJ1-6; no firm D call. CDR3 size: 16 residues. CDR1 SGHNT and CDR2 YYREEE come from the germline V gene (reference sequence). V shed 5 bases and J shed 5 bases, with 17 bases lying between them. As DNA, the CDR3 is TGTGCCAGCAGGTCTGAGCAGGCCATGAATAATTCACCCCTCCACTTT. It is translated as CASRSEQAMNNSPLHF.

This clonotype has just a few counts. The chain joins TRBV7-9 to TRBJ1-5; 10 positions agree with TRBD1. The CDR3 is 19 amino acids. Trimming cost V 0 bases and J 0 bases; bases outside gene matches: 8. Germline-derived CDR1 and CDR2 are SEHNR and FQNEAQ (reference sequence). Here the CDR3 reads CASSLAVGQGRTSNQPQHF. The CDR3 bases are TGTGCCAGCAGCTTAGCGGTGGGACAGGGGAGGACTAGCAATCAGCCCCAGCATTTT.

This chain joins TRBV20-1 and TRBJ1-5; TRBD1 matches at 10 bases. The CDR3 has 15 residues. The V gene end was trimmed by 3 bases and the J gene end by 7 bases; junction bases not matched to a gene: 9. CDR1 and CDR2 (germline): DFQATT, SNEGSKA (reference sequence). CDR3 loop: CSASGGTGVRQPQHF. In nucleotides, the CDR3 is TGCAGTGCTAGTGGTGGGACAGGGGTACGCCAGCCCCAGCATTTT.

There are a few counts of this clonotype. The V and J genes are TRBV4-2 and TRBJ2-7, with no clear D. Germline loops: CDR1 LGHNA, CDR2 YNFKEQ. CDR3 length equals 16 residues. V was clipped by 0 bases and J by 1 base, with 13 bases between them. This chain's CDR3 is CASSQDPEPQSYEQYF. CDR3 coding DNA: TGTGCCAGCAGCCAAGACCCCGAGCCCCAATCCTACGAGCAGTACTTC.

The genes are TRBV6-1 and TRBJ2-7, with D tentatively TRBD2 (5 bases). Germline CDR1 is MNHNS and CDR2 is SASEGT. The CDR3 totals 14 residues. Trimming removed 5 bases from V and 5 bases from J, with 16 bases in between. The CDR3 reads CASSPPKGSDEQYF. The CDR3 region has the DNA TGTGCCAGCAGTCCGCCGAAGGGTAGCGACGAGCAGTACTTC.

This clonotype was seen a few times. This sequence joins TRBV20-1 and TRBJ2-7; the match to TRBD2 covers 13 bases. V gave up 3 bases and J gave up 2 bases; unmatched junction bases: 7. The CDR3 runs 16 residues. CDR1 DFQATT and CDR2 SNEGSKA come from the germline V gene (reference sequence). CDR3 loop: CSASHVTSGGTYEQYF. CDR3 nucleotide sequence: TGCAGTGCTAGCCATGTGACTAGCGGGGGGACCTACGAGCAGTACTTC.

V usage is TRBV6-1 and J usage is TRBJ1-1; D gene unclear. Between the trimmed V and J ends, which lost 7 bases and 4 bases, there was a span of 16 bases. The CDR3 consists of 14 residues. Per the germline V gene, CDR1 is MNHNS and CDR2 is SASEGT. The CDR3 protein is CASIRHTGRTEAFF. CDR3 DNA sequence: TGTGCCAGCATCAGACATACGGGCCGCACTGAAGCTTTCTTT.

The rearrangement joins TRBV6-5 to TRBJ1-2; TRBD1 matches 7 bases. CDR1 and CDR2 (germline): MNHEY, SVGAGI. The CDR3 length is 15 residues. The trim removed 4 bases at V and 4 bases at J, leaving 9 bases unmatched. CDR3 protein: CASSSKDRLAYGYTF. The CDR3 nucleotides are TGTGCCAGCAGTTCGAAGGACAGGTTGGCCTATGGCTACACCTTC.

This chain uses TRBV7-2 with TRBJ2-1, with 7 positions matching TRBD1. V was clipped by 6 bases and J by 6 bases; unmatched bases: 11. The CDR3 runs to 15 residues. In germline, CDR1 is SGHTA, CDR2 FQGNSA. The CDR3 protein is CASSQRQGRGNEQFF. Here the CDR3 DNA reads TGTGCCAGCAGTCAGAGACAGGGTAGGGGCAATGAGCAGTTCTTC.